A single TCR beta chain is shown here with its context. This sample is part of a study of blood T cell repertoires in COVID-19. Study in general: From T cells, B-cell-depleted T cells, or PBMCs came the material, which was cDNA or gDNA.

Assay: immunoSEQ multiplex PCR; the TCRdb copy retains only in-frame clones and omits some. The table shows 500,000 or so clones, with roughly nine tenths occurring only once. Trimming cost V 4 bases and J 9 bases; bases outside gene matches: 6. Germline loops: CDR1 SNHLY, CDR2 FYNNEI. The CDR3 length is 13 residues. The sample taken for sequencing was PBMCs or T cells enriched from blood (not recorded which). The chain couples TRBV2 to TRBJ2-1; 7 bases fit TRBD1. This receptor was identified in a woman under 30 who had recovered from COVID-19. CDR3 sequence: CASSAQQGSEQFF. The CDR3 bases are TGTGCCAGCAGTGCCCAACAGGGGAGTGAGCAGTTCTTC.